This T cell receptor (beta chain) was profiled in a study of radiation and T cells in renal cell carcinoma (dated by TCRdb to the early 2020s). Background on the whole study: The samples were drawn from a clinical trial, where primary renal cell carcinomas were treated with 15 Gy of stereotactic body radiation therapy and then removed by nephrectomy 4 weeks afterward. In the roughly 49 samples combined, 4,016,671 unique CDR3 nucleotide sequences were found, encoding approximately 2,800,000 unique CDR3 amino acid sequences. In total, fewer than 55 samples underwent TCR beta sequencing: approximately 26 tumors plus 27 peripheral blood samples.

With respect to this clone: The antigen it recognizes is unknown. No much larger clonotype is one base removed from it; base qualities were not supplied.

General findings and caveats noted by the study authors: Top tumor clonotypes rose in blood from baseline to 2 weeks post-radiation, then contracted by 4 weeks, suggesting transient expansion of tumor-resident clones. No pretreatment tumor biopsies were available, so the baseline intratumoral presence of clonotypes could not be determined. Because the trial had a single-armed design, the trial could not examine how radiation dose or scheduling affected the TCR repertoire. Blood repertoire dynamics were not followed beyond 4 weeks after treatment.

As encoded in the germline V gene, CDR1 is SQVTM while CDR2 is ANQGSEA. The junction shows trimming of 6 bases on V and 5 bases on J, plus 16 bases between the germline ends. From the cysteine through the phenylalanine, the CDR3 covers 13 amino acids. The sequence is cut down to CDR3 DNA, 39 bases in frame from base 1. TCR beta libraries were generated from genomic DNA with the immunoSEQ kit, following the manufacturer's recommendations. To prepare libraries, a first multiplex PCR with proprietary primers was run, followed by a second PCR that added unique barcodes, and a bead cleanup was done after each round. Each sample batch included a kit-provided positive control reaction and a negative control reaction. The final libraries underwent checking on an Agilent 4200 TapeStation D1000 ScreenTape, volumetric pooling, and quantification by qPCR. An Illumina NextSeq500 fitted with a MidOutput 150-cycle cartridge performed the sequencing, running 156 Read1 cycles and 15 Index1 cycles with the kit's custom primers. The pooled library was loaded at approximately 1 pM with a 20% PhiX control spike-in. The authors processed their data as follows. Vendor-processed data were analyzed in R, and a clonotype was defined as all T cells sharing the same CDR3 nucleotide sequence. For clone abundance analyses, frequencies were normalized to the 10,000 most abundant clones in each sample. Public T cell clones, which averaged fewer than five per sample, were excluded before analysis. A difference in abundance of at least 32-fold between compartments was used to define tumor-enriched and baseline blood-enriched clonotypes. A beta-binomial differential abundance model was applied to find clonotypes that expanded or contracted between blood time points. The Baroni-Urbani and Buser coefficient was used to measure tumor-blood repertoire similarity, and groups were compared with two-tailed Wilcoxon tests in R. TCRdb's version of the immuneACCESS table is confined to in-frame rearrangements and falls short of the full clone set. An unresolved V gene accounts for under half of the shortfall where checked; the remainder is of unknown origin. The DNA gave D and trimming, while V, J and clone size come from that table. A total of about 49,000 clones appear in this sample, roughly 84% of them only once. The ten largest clones add up to around 31% of the sample.

In the paper's terms, the time point label means: baseline pretreatment blood. Reading the label with the study, this specimen's treatment or condition is: 15 Gy SBRT to primary tumor, nephrectomy 4 weeks later. To follow tumor-enriched clonotypes, serial peripheral blood was collected from radiation-treated patients at baseline and at 2 weeks and 4 weeks after SBRT. Every patient's renal cell carcinoma showed clear cell pathology. The QIAamp DNA Blood Mini Kit (Qiagen) was used to prepare genomic DNA for TCR sequencing. The analyses included only samples that passed all quality control checks. The source is a woman in her 70s with renal cell carcinoma. The chain links TRBV29-1 with TRBJ1-1, with no confidently assigned D gene. Specimen: blood, collected from a patient whose treatment included radiotherapy and nephrectomy. DNA sequence: TGCAGCGTACTTTTCGCCGGGAAGACTGAAGCTTTCTTT. Translation gives CSVLFAGKTEAFF. This CDR3, with the reference TRBV29-1 and TRBJ1-1 proteins standing in past its ends, gives the full variable domain SAVISQKPSRDICQRGTSLTIQCQVDSQVTMMFWYRQQPGQSLTLIATANQGSEATYESGFVIDKFPISRPNLTFSTLTVSNMSPEDSSIYLCSVLFAGKTEAFFGQGTRLTVV.